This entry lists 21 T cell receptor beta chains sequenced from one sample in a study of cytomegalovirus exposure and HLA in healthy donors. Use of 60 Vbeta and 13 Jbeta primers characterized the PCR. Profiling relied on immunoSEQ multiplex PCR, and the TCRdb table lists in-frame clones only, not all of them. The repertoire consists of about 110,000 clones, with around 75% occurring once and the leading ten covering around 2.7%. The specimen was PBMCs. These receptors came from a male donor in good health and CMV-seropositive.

CDR3 in amino acids: CASSLGSYSGNTIYF. CDR3 DNA sequence: TGTGCCAGCAGCTTAGGGAGCTACTCTGGAAACACCATATATTTT. The chain has TRBV7-7 and TRBJ1-3, with D hard to call. The germline V gene encodes CDR1 SSHAT and CDR2 FNYEAQ (reference sequence). Trimming removed 1 base at V and 0 bases at J, with 7 bases between. The CDR3 length is 15 residues. The full variable domain, with the rest looked up from reference TRBV7-7 and TRBJ1-3, is GAGVSQSPRYKVTKRGQDVTLRCDPISSHATLYWYQQALGQGPEFLTYFNYEAQPDKSGLPSDRFSAERPEGSISTLTIQRTEQRDSAMYRCASSLGSYSGNTIYFGEGSWLTVV.

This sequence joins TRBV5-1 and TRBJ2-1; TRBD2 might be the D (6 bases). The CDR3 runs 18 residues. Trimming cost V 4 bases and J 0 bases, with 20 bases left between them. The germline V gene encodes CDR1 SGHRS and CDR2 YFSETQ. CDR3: CASSPGVGRTSSYNEQFF. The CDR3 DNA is TGCGCCAGCAGCCCGGGGGTGGGGAGGACGAGCTCCTACAATGAGCAGTTCTTC. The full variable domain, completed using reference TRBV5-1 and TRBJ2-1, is KAGVTQTPRYLIKTRGQQVTLSCSPISGHRSVSWYQQTPGQGLQFLFEYFSETQRNKGNFPGRFSGRQFSNSRSEMNVSTLELGDSALYLCASSPGVGRTSSYNEQFFGPGTRLTVL.

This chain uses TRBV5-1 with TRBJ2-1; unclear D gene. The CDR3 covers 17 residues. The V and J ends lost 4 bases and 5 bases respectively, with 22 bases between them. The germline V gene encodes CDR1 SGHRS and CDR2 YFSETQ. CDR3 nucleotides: TGCGCCAGCAGCCAAAGCAACAATCTATATGGAGACAATGAGCAGTTCTTC. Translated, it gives CASSQSNNLYGDNEQFF.

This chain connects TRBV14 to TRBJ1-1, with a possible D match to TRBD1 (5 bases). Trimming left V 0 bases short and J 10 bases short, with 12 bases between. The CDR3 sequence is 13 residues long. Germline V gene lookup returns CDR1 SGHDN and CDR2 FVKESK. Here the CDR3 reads CASSQDSGGGAFF. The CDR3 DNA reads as TGTGCCAGCAGCCAAGATTCCGGGGGTGGAGCTTTCTTT.

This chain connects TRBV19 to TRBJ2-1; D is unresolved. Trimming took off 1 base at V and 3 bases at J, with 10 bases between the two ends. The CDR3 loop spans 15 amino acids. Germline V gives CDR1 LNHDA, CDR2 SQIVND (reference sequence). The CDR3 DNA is TGTGCCAGTAGTATAGGCAATAGTGGCTACAATGAGCAGTTCTTC. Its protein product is CASSIGNSGYNEQFF.

CDR3 region: CASSPGQGNTDTQYF. CDR3 in DNA: TGTGCCAGCAGCCCTGGGCAGGGGAACACAGATACGCAGTATTTT. The chain carries TRBV7-9 and TRBJ2-3; D is perhaps TRBD1 (6 bases). The V and J ends lost 5 bases and 2 bases respectively, with 14 bases between them. Germline V gene data show CDR1 as SEHNR and CDR2 as FQNEAQ (reference sequence). The CDR3 consists of 15 residues. Using reference TRBV7-9 and TRBJ2-3 for the parts outside the CDR3, the full variable domain is DTGVSQNPRHKITKRGQNVTFRCDPISEHNRLYWYRQTLGQGPEFLTYFQNEAQLEKSRLLSDRFSAERPKGSFSTLEIQRTEQGDSAMYLCASSPGQGNTDTQYFGPGTRLTVL.

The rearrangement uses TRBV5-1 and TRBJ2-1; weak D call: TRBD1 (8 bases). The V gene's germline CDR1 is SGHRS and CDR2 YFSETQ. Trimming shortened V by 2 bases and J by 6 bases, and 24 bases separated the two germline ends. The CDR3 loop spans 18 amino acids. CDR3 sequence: CASSLGQGWRERGNEQFF. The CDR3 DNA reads TGCGCCAGCAGCTTAGGACAGGGATGGCGGGAGAGGGGCAATGAGCAGTTCTTC.

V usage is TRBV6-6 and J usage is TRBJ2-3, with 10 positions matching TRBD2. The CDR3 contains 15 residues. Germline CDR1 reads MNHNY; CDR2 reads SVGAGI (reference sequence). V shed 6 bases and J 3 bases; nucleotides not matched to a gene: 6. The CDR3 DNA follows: TGTGCCAGCAGCTCCGGGACTAGCGTGACAGATACGCAGTATTTT. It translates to CASSSGTSVTDTQYF.

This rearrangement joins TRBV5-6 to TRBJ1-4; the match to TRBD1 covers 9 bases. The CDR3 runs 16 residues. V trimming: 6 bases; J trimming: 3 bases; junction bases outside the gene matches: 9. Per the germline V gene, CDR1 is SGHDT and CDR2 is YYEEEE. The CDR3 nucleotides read TGTGCCAGCACTTTACAGGGGGCGTTCGCTAATGAAAAACTGTTTTTT. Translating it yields CASTLQGAFANEKLFF.

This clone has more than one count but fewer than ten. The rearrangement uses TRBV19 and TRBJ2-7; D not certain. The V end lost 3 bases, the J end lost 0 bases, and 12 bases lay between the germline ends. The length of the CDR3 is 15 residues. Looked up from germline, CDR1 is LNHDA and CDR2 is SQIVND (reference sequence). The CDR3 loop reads CASSIGLFNSYEQYF. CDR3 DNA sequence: TGTGCCAGTAGTATTGGGCTATTTAACTCCTACGAGCAGTACTTC. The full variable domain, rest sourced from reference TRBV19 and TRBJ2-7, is DGGITQSPKYLFRKEGQNVTLSCEQNLNHDAMYWYRQDPGQGLRLIYYSQIVNDFQKGDIAEGYSVSREKKESFPLTVTSAQKNPTAFYLCASSIGLFNSYEQYFGPGTRLTVT.

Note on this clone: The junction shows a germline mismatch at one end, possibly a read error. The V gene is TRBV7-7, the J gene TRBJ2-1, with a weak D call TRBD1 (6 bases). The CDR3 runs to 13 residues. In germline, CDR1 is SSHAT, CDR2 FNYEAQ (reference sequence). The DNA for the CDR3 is TGTGCTAGCAGCTTAGTAGTAGGGGGAATCTTGTTCTTC. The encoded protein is CASSLVVGGILFF.

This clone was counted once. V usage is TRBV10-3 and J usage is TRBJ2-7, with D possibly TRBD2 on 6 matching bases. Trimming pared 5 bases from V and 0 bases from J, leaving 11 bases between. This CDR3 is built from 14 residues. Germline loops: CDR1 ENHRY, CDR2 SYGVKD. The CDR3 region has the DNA TGTGCCATCAGTCGGGGACTGGACTCCTACGAGCAGTACTTC. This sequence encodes CAISRGLDSYEQYF.

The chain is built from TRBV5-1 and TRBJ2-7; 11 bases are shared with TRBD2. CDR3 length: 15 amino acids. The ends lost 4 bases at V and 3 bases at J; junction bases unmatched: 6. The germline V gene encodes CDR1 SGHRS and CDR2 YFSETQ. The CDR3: CASSSGTSGFYEQYF. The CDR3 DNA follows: TGCGCCAGCAGCAGTGGGACTAGCGGATTCTACGAGCAGTACTTC.

CDR3 protein: CASSQRGGASVYEQYF. The CDR3 DNA reads TGCGCCAGCAGCCAACGAGGAGGGGCTAGCGTTTACGAGCAGTACTTC. V and J are TRBV4-3 and TRBJ2-7; a possible D gene is TRBD2 (6 bases). The CDR3 totals 16 residues. V dropped 2 bases and J dropped 4 bases, with 18 bases sitting between them. CDR1 and CDR2 (germline): LGHNA, YSLEER.

The CDR3 region is CASTPGQGSSYEQYF. The CDR3 DNA reads as TGTGCCAGTACCCCGGGACAGGGGAGCTCCTACGAGCAGTACTTC. The gene calls are TRBV19 and TRBJ2-7; 10 nucleotides line up with TRBD1. The germline V gene encodes CDR1 LNHDA and CDR2 SQIVND (reference sequence). Unmatched junction bases numbered 6, after V lost 7 bases and J lost 0 bases. The length of the CDR3 is 15 residues.

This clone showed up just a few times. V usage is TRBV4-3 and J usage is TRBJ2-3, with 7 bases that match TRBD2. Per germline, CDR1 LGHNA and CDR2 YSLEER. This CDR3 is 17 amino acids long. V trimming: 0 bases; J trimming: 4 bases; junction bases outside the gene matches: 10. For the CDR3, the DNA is TGCGCCAGCAGCCAAGACCGGACTAGTCCAATCGCAGATACGCAGTATTTT. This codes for CASSQDRTSPIADTQYF.

CDR3 region: CATSRGGGDGYTF. CDR3 DNA sequence: TGTGCCACCAGCAGAGGAGGGGGCGATGGCTACACCTTC. This sequence joins TRBV15 and TRBJ1-2; TRBD1 agrees at 7 bases. This CDR3 is 13 amino acids long. The V gene end was trimmed by 1 base and the J gene end by 6 bases; junction bases not matched to a gene: 2. Germline CDR1 reads LNHNV; CDR2 reads YYDKDF (reference sequence).

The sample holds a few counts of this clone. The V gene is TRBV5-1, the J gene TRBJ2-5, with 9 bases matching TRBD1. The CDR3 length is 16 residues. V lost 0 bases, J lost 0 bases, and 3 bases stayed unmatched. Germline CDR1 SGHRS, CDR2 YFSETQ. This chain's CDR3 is CASSLGDRVNQETQYF. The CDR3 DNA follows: TGCGCCAGCAGCTTGGGGGACAGGGTAAACCAAGAGACCCAGTACTTC. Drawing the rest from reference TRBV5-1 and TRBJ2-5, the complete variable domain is KAGVTQTPRYLIKTRGQQVTLSCSPISGHRSVSWYQQTPGQGLQFLFEYFSETQRNKGNFPGRFSGRQFSNSRSEMNVSTLELGDSALYLCASSLGDRVNQETQYFGPGTRLLVL.

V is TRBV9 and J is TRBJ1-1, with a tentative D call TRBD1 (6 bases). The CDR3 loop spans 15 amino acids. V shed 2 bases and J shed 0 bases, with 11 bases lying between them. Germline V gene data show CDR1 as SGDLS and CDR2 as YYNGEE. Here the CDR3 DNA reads TGTGCCAGCAGCGTCGCGGGGGACATGAACACTGAAGCTTTCTTT. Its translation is CASSVAGDMNTEAFF.

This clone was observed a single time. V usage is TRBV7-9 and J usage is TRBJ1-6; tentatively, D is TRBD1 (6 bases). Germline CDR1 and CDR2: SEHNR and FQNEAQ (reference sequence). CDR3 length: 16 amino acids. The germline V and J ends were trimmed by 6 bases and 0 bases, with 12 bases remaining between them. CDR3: CASSLDRSSYNSPLHF. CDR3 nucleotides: TGTGCCAGCAGTCTTGACAGGAGCTCCTATAATTCACCCCTCCACTTT.

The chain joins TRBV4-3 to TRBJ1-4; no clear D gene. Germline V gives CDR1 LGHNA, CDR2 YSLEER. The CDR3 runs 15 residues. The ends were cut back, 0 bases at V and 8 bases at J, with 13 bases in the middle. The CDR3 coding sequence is TGCGCCAGCAGCCAAGACCGAACTCCTCCGGAAAAACTGTTTTTT. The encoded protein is CASSQDRTPPEKLFF.